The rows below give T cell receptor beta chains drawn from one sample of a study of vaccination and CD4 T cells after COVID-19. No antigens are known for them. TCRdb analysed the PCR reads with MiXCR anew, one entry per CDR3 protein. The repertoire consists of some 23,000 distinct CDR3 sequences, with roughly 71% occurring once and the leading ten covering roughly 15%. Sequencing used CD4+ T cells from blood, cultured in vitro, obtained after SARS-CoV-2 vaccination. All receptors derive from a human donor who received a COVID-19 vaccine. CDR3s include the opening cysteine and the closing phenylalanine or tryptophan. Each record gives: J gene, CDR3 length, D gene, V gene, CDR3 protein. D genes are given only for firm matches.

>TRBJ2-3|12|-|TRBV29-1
CSVNHSGSTQYF
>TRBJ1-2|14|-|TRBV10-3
CAISSGQAYRGYTF
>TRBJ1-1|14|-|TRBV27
CASSIQGRGTEAFF
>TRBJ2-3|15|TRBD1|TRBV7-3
CASSLHRGSADTQYF
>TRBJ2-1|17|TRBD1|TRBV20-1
CSAEALPPDRVGNEQFF
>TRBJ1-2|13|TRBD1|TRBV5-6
CASSRQGARGYTF
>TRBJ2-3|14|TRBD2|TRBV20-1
CSAHLGRGSDTQYF
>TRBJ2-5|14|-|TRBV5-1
CASSTLTGQETQYF
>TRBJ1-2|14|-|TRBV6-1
CASSHYRIDYGYTF
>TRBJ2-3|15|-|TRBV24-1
CATSDPRGVTDTQYF
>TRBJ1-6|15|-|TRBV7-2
CASSFYMVVNSPLHF
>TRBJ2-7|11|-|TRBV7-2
CASSFADEQYF
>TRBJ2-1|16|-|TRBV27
CASSFNGGASYNEQFF
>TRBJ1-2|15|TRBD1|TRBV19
CASSIPGQGGYGYTF
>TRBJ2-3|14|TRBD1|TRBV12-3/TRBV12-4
CATGDSGITDTQYF
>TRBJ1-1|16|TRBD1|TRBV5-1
CASSLALGQGGPDAFF